In this sample, the clone carrying this T cell receptor (beta chain) turned up a few times. The antigen is unknown. CDR3 size: 13 residues. Per the germline V gene, CDR1 is LNHDA and CDR2 is SQIVND (reference sequence). V was trimmed by 5 bases and J by 2 bases, leaving 8 bases between them. The PCR contained 60 Vbeta and 13 Jbeta primers. The data were produced by immunoSEQ multiplex PCR, yet TCRdb's version contains in-frame clones alone and is incomplete. The sample yields 150,000 to 190,000 clones, about 80% seen once. These data are taken from a study of cytomegalovirus exposure and HLA in healthy donors. Whole-study findings and limits: Researchers reported that a few CMV-associated chains were confirmed in vitro as CMV antigen-specific. As immune exposure information, only CMV serostatus was available.

The sample comprised PBMCs. The sequence was collected from a woman aged 45-65 years in good health and CMV-seropositive. The chain recombines TRBV19 with TRBJ2-3; D might be TRBD2 (5 bases). CDR3 amino acids: CASSWGDTDTQYF. CDR3 in DNA: TGTGCCAGTAGTTGGGGAGACACAGATACGCAGTATTTT.